The rows below give T cell receptor beta chains drawn from one sample of a study of blood T cell repertoires in COVID-19. TCRdb keeps only in-frame clones here, not all; method: immunoSEQ multiplex PCR. This sample has about 160,000 clones; 90% occur once, and the top ten carry about 0.54%. Sequences were obtained from peripheral blood. Receptors originate from a man between 45 and 60 years old with acute or convalescent COVID-19. Each CDR3 is given with its conserved first and last residue. The D gene is left open where the match is weak. Clone sizes are given selectively: once, few, many, or a class where the clone is expanded.

clone_size j_call v_call d_call cdr3_aa cdr3_nt
- TRBJ1-2 TRBV2 TRBD1 CASSSGQAVGRGYTF TGTGCCAGCAGTTCCGGACAGGCGGTCGGTAGGGGCTACACCTTC
- TRBJ2-1 TRBV7-9 - CASSLAAGGWEQFF TGTGCCAGCAGCTTAGCGGCTGGCGGGTGGGAGCAGTTCTTC
- TRBJ2-1 TRBV2 - CASPTGYNEQFF TGTGCCAGCCCGACGGGATACAATGAGCAGTTCTTC
- TRBJ2-3 TRBV29-1 TRBD2 CSAGRGSLSTDTQYF TGCAGCGCCGGGAGGGGTTCCCTTAGCACAGATACGCAGTATTTT
few TRBJ1-1 TRBV19 TRBD1 CASSIDGGWPGGIGDTEAFF TGTGCCAGTAGTATAGATGGGGGATGGCCAGGGGGCATTGGGGACACTGAAGCTTTCTTT
- TRBJ1-2 TRBV19 - CASTAGTGGYTF TGTGCCAGTACCGCCGGGACTGGGGGCTACACCTTC
- TRBJ1-1 TRBV5-4 - CASSLMGGRGSTEAFF TGTGCCAGCAGCTTAATGGGAGGGAGGGGTAGCACTGAAGCTTTCTTT
- TRBJ2-6 TRBV7-3 - CASSLSSRVPANVLTF TGTGCCAGCAGCTTATCTTCGAGGGTCCCCGCCAACGTCCTGACTTTC
- TRBJ2-2 TRBV7-3 - CASSLVPRTQFTGELFF TGTGCCAGCAGCTTAGTTCCTCGGACTCAATTCACCGGGGAGCTGTTTTTT
- TRBJ2-3 TRBV4-2 TRBD2 CASSLGTSGRDTQYF TGTGCCAGCAGCCTCGGGACTAGCGGGAGAGATACGCAGTATTTT
- TRBJ2-7 TRBV7-9 - CASSLKPSEPYEQYF TGTGCCAGCAGCTTAAAACCTAGCGAACCCTACGAGCAGTACTTC
- TRBJ2-3 TRBV30 TRBD2 CAWSRTSLGTDTQYF TGTGCCTGGAGTCGGACTAGCTTAGGCACAGATACGCAGTATTTT
- TRBJ1-5 TRBV12-3/TRBV12-4 TRBD1 CASSPDRDQPQHF TGTGCCAGCAGCCCAGACAGGGACCAGCCCCAGCATTTT
once TRBJ2-6 TRBV5-1 - CASSPWGSGGANVLTF TGCGCCAGCAGCCCCTGGGGGAGCGGGGGGGCCAACGTCCTGACTTTC
- TRBJ2-5 TRBV18 TRBD2 CASSPPGLGQTQYF TGTGCCAGCTCACCACCGGGACTAGGACAGACCCAGTACTTC
- TRBJ2-3 TRBV10-3 - CAISEQTDTQYF TGTGCCATCAGTGAGCAAACAGATACGCAGTATTTT
few TRBJ2-5 TRBV7-3 TRBD1 CASSLMRGPTETQYF TGTGCCAGCAGCTTAATGAGGGGGCCCACAGAGACCCAGTACTTC
- TRBJ1-2 TRBV29-1 TRBD1 CSARDRHGYTF TGCAGCGCCCGGGACAGGCATGGCTACACCTTC
- TRBJ2-7 TRBV4-1 TRBD2 CASSLASGSSLEQYF TGCGCCAGCAGCCTAGCTAGCGGGAGCTCCCTCGAGCAGTACTTC
- TRBJ1-4 TRBV28 - CASNRGFEATNEKLFF TGTGCCAGCAATCGGGGGTTTGAGGCAACTAATGAAAAACTGTTTTTT
- TRBJ1-3 TRBV10-2 - CASKSGVGGNTIYF TGCGCCAGCAAGTCGGGGGTGGGTGGAAACACCATATATTTT
once TRBJ1-5 TRBV5-4 - CASSLRGLHGQPQHF TGTGCCAGCAGCTTGCGAGGGCTTCACGGGCAGCCCCAGCATTTT
- TRBJ2-1 TRBV7-2 - CASILGRVSQGEQFF TGTGCCAGCATCCTAGGGCGGGTGAGCCAGGGGGAGCAGTTCTTC
once TRBJ2-5 TRBV10-3 - CAIRGGQSNQETQYF TGTGCCATCAGGGGGGGACAGAGCAACCAAGAGACCCAGTACTTC
- TRBJ1-2 TRBV27 - CASTPRAGNPYGYTF TGTGCCAGCACCCCCAGGGCAGGGAATCCCTATGGCTACACCTTC
- TRBJ2-2 TRBV7-2 - CASSLEWSRAGELFF TGTGCCAGCAGCTTAGAGTGGTCGAGGGCCGGGGAGCTGTTTTTT
- TRBJ1-3 TRBV13 - CASSLVAVGNTIYF TGTGCCAGCAGCTTAGTGGCAGTTGGAAACACCATATATTTT
- TRBJ1-4 TRBV7-2 TRBD1 CASTGQGREKLFF TGTGCCAGCACCGGACAGGGTCGGGAAAAACTGTTTTTT
- TRBJ1-5 TRBV6-5 TRBD1 CASSPNRGTIRPQHF TGTGCCAGCAGTCCAAACAGGGGGACCATAAGGCCCCAGCATTTT
- TRBJ2-7 TRBV5-4 TRBD2 CASSRYAGTSGIRYEQYF TGTGCCAGCAGCCGATACGCCGGGACTAGCGGGATCAGGTACGAGCAGTACTTC
- TRBJ1-5 TRBV10-1 - CASSLREGITSNQPQHF TGCGCCAGCAGCCTCAGGGAGGGGATTACGAGCAATCAGCCCCAGCATTTT
- TRBJ2-7 TRBV5-1 - CASSLGGTASYEQYF TGCGCCAGCAGCCTGGGGGGGACAGCCTCCTACGAGCAGTACTTC
- TRBJ1-5 TRBV2 - CASSEGRGNQPQHF TGTGCCAGCAGTGAAGGCAGGGGCAATCAGCCCCAGCATTTT
- TRBJ2-5 TRBV6-1 TRBD1 CASSESHRGQETQYF TGTGCCAGCAGTGAATCGCACAGGGGCCAAGAGACCCAGTACTTC
- TRBJ2-7 TRBV11-2 TRBD1 CASSSSGTGIHEQYF TGTGCCAGCAGCTCCTCCGGGACAGGGATCCACGAGCAGTACTTC
- TRBJ2-5 TRBV6-5 - CASTAAGVSETQYF TGTGCCAGCACCGCAGCAGGGGTAAGCGAGACCCAGTACTTC
- TRBJ1-2 TRBV29-1 - CSVGGRDGYTF TGCAGCGTTGGGGGCAGGGATGGCTACACCTTC
- TRBJ1-4 TRBV9 TRBD1 CASSAGTGESPRREKLFF TGTGCCAGCAGCGCCGGGACAGGGGAGTCCCCACGTCGTGAAAAACTGTTTTTT
- TRBJ2-3 TRBV7-3 - CASSLKPGTDTQYF TGTGCCAGCAGCTTAAAACCGGGCACAGATACGCAGTATTTT
- TRBJ1-1 TRBV2 - CASRIGQFHPEGTEAFF TGTGCCAGCAGGATTGGACAGTTTCACCCCGAAGGCACTGAAGCTTTCTTT
- TRBJ1-4 TRBV5-4 TRBD1 CASSSTGNNEKLFF TGTGCCAGCAGCTCGACAGGGAACAATGAAAAACTGTTTTTT
- TRBJ2-5 TRBV9 TRBD2 CASSRMGLAGGHETQYF TGTGCCAGCAGCCGAATGGGACTAGCGGGGGGGCATGAGACCCAGTACTTC
- TRBJ1-6 TRBV6-5 TRBD1 CASSFLTGGDSPLHF TGTGCCAGCAGTTTTCTGACAGGGGGCGATTCACCCCTCCACTTT
- TRBJ2-2 TRBV27 TRBD2 CASSFGSGGPGELFF TGTGCCAGCAGTTTTGGAAGCGGGGGTCCCGGGGAGCTGTTTTTT
- TRBJ2-1 TRBV28 - CASSLRRSTLNEQFF TGTGCCAGCAGTTTAAGGAGGAGTACCCTCAATGAGCAGTTCTTC
- TRBJ2-5 TRBV29-1 TRBD2 CSARLSGAVKETQYF TGCAGCGCCAGACTAAGCGGGGCAGTTAAAGAGACCCAGTACTTC
- TRBJ2-3 TRBV6-2/TRBV6-3 TRBD2 CASSLAGVYTDTQYF TGTGCCAGCAGTTTAGCGGGGGTGTACACAGATACGCAGTATTTT
- TRBJ1-1 TRBV18 TRBD1 CASSPSLGQGMNTEAFF TGTGCCAGCTCACCATCACTCGGACAGGGGATGAACACTGAAGCTTTCTTT
- TRBJ1-1 TRBV2 - CASTLQGHKNTEAFF TGTGCCAGCACGTTGCAGGGACACAAGAACACTGAAGCTTTCTTT
- TRBJ1-3 TRBV2 - CASSGQLISGNTIYF TGTGCCAGCAGTGGACAGCTCATCTCTGGAAACACCATATATTTT
- TRBJ1-5 TRBV10-2 - CASQQGGQPQHF TGCGCCAGCCAGCAGGGAGGTCAGCCCCAGCATTTT
- TRBJ2-3 TRBV24-1 - CATSDIGGDTQYF TGTGCCACCAGTGACATCGGGGGAGATACGCAGTATTTT
once TRBJ2-3 TRBV3-1/TRBV3-2 - CASSQDVLGRTDTQYF TGTGCCAGCAGCCAAGATGTTTTGGGCCGCACAGATACGCAGTATTTT
- TRBJ2-6 TRBV18 TRBD1 CASSRDSSGANVLTF TGTGCCAGCTCCCGGGACAGCTCTGGGGCCAACGTCCTGACTTTC
- TRBJ1-1 TRBV28 TRBD1 CASSSTRGKNTEAFF TGTGCCAGCAGTTCAACCAGGGGGAAGAACACTGAAGCTTTCTTT
- TRBJ2-4 TRBV20-1 TRBD2 CSASPRTSGAGIQYF TGCAGTGCTAGTCCGAGGACTAGCGGGGCCGGCATTCAGTACTTC
once TRBJ2-3 TRBV7-3 - CASSLREVDTQYF TGTGCCAGCAGCTTAAGGGAGGTTGATACGCAGTATTTT
- TRBJ2-3 TRBV9 TRBD2 CASSGSGRSPDTQYF TGTGCCAGCAGCGGTAGCGGGAGGTCGCCGGATACGCAGTATTTT
once TRBJ1-2 TRBV5-1 - CASSLGTGRSYTF TGCGCCAGCAGCTTGGGCACCGGGAGAAGCTACACCTTC